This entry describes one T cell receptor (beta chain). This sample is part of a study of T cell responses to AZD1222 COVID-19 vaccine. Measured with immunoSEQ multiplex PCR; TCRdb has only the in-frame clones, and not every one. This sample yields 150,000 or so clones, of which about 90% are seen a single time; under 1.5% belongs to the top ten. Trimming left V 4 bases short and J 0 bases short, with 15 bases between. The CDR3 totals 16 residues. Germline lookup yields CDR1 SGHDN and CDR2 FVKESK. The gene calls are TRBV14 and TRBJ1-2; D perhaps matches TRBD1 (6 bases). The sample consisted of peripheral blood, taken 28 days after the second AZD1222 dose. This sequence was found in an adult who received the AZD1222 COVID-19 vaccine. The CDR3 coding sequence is TGTGCCAGCAGCCCGGACAGCCGAACGCCTAACTATGGCTACACCTTC. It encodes CASSPDSRTPNYGYTF. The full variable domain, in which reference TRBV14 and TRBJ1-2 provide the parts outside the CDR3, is EAGVTQFPSHSVIEKGQTVTLRCDPISGHDNLYWYRRVMGKEIKFLLHFVKESKQDESGMPNNRFLAERTGGTYSTLKVQPAELEDSGVYFCASSPDSRTPNYGYTFGSGTRLTVV.